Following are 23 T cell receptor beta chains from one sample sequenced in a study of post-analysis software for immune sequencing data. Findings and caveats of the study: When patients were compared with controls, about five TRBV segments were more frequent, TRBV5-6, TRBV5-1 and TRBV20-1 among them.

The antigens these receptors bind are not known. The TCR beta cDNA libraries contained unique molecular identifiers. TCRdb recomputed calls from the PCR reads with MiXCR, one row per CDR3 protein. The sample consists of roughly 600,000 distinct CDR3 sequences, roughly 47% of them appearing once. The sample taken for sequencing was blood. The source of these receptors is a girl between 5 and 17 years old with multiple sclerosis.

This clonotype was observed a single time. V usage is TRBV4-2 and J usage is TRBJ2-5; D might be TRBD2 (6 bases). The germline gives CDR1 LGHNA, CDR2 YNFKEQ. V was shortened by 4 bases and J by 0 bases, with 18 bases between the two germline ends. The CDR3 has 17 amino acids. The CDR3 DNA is TGTGCCAGCAGCCTCAGCGCGGGGATGGAGTACCAAGAGACCCAGTACTTC. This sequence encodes CASSLSAGMEYQETQYF.

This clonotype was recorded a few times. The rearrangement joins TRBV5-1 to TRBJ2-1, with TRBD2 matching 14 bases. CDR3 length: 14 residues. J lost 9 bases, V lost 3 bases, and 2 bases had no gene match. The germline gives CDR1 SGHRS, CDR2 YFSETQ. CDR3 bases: TGCGCCAGCAGCTCCGGGACTAGCGGGAGTGAGCAGTTCTTC. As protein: CASSSGTSGSEQFF.

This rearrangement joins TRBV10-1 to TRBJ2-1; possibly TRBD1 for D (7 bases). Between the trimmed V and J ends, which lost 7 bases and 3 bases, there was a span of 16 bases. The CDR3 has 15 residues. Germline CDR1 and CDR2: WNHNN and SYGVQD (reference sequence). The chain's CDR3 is CASTLWRGHYNEQFF. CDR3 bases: TGCGCCAGCACTTTGTGGAGGGGGCACTACAATGAGCAGTTCTTC.

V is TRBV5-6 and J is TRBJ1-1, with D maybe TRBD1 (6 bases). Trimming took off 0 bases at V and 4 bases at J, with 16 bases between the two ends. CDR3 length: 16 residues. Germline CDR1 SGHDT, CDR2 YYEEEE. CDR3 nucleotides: TGTGCCAGCAGCTTGGCCGAAGGGGGTGCAGGCACTGAAGCTTTCTTT. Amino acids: CASSLAEGGAGTEAFF.

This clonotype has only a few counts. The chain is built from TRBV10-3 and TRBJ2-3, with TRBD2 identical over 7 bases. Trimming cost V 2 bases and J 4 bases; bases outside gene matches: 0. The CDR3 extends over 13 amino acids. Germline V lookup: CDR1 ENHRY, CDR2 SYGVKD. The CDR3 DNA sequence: TGTGCCATCAGTGAGCGGGAGGCAGATACGCAGTATTTT. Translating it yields CAISEREADTQYF.

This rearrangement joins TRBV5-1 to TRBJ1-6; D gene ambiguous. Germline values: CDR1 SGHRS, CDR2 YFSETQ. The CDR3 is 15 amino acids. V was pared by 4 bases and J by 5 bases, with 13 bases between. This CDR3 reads CASSNNPGDNSPLHF. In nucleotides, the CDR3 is TGCGCCAGCAGCAATAACCCCGGGGATAATTCACCCCTCCACTTT.

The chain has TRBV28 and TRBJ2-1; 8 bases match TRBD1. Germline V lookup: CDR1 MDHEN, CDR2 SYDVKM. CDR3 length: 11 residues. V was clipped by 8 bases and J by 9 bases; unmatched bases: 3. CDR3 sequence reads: CASDRGPEQFF. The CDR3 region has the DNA TGTGCCAGCGACAGGGGCCCTGAGCAGTTCTTC. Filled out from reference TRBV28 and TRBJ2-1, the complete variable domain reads DVKVTQSSRYLVKRTGEKVFLECVQDMDHENMFWYRQDPGLGLRLIYFSYDVKMKEKGDIPEGYSVSREKKERFSLILESASTNQTSMYLCASDRGPEQFFGPGTRLTVL.

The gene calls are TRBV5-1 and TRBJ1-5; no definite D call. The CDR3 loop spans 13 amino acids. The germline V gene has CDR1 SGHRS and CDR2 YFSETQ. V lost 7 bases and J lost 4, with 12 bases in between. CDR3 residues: CASRRSRNQPQHF. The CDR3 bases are TGCGCCAGCCGACGGAGCCGTAATCAGCCCCAGCATTTT. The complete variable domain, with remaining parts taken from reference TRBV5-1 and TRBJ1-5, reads KAGVTQTPRYLIKTRGQQVTLSCSPISGHRSVSWYQQTPGQGLQFLFEYFSETQRNKGNFPGRFSGRQFSNSRSEMNVSTLELGDSALYLCASRRSRNQPQHFGDGTRLSIL.

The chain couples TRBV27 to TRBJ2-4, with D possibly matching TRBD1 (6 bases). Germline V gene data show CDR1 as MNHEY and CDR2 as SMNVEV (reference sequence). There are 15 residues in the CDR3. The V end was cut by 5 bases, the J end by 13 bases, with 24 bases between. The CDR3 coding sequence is TGTGCCAGCAGTCCCCAGGGGACAAATACCTACGGGCAGTACTTC. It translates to CASSPQGTNTYGQYF.

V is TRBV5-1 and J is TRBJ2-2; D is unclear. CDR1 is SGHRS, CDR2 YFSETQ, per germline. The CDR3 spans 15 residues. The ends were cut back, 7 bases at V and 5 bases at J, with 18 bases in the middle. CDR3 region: CASVPPGAGTGELFF. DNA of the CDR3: TGCGCCAGCGTTCCCCCGGGCGCAGGAACCGGGGAGCTGTTTTTT.

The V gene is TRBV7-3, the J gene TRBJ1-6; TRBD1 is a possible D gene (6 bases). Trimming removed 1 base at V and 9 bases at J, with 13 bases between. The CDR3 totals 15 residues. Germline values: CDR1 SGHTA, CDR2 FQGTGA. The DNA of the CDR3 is TGTGCCAGCAGCTTAAAAGAAACAGGGCTTTCACCCCTCCACTTT. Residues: CASSLKETGLSPLHF.

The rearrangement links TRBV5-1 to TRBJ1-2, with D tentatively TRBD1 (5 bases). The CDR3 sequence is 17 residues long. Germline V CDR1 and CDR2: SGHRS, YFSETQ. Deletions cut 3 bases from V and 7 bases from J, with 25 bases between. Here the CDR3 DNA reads TGCGCCAGCAGCTGGGGGGATGCAATGGGGCCATCGGGTGGCTACACCTTC. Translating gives CASSWGDAMGPSGGYTF.

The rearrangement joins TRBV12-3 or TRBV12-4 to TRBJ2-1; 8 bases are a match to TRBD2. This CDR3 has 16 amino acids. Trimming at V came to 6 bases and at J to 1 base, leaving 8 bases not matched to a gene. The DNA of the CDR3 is TGTGCCAGCAGGGCTTGGAAGCGGGGGTCCTACAATGAGCAGTTCTTC. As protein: CASRAWKRGSYNEQFF.

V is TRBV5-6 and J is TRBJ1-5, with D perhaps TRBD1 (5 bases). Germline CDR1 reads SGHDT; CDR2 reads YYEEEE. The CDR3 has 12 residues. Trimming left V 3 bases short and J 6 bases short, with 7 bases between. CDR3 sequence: CASSSGIQPQHF. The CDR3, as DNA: TGTGCCAGCAGCTCAGGGATTCAGCCCCAGCATTTT.

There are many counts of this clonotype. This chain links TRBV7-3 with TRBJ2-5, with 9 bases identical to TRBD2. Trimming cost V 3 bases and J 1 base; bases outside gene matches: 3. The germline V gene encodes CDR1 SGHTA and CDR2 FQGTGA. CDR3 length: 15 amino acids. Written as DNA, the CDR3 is TGTGCCAGCAGCTTGGCGGGGGGGTTCCAAGAGACCCAGTACTTC. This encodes CASSLAGGFQETQYF.

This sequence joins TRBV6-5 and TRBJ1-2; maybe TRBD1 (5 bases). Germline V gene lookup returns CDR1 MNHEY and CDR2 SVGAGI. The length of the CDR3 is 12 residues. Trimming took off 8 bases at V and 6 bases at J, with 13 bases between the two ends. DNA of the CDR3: TGTGCCAGCTCTACAGGCTATCATGGCTACACCTTC. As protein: CASSTGYHGYTF.

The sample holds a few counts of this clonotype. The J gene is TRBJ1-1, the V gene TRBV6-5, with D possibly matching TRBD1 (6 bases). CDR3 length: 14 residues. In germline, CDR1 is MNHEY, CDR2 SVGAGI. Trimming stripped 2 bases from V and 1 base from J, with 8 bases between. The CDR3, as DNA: TGTGCCAGCAGTTACGTGACAGGGAACACTGAAGCTTTCTTT. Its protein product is CASSYVTGNTEAFF.

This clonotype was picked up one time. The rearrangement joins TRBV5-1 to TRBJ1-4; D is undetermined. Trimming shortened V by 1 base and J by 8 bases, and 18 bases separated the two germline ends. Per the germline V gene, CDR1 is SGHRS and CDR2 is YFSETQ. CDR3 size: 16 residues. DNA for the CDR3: TGCGCCAGCAGCTTGAAAGGAGTTACGGGATACGAAAAACTGTTTTTT. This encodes CASSLKGVTGYEKLFF.

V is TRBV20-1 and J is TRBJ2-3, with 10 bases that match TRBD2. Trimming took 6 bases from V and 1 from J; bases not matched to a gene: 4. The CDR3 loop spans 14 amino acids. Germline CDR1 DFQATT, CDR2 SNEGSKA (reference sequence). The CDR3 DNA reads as TGCAGTGCATGCCTAGCGGGGGGCACAGATACGCAGTATTTT. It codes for CSACLAGGTDTQYF.

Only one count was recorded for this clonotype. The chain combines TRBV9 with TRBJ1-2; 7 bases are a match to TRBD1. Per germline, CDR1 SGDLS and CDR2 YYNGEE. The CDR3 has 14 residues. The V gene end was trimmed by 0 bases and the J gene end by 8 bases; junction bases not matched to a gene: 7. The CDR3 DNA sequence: TGTGCCAGCAGCGTAGGACAGGGCCTGAAGGGCTACACCTTC. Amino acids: CASSVGQGLKGYTF.

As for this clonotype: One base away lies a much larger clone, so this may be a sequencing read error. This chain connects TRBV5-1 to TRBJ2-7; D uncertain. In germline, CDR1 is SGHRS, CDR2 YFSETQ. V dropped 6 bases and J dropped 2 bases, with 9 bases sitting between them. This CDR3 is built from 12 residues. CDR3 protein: CASNIGPYEQYF. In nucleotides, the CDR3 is TGCGCCAGCAACATCGGACCCTACGAGCAGTACTTC.

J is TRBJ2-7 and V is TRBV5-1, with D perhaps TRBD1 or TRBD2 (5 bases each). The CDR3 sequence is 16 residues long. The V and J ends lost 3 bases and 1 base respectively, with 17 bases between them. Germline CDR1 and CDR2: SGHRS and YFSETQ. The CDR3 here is CASSSPTSSGSYEQYF. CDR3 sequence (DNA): TGCGCCAGCAGCTCGCCAACTAGTTCAGGGTCCTACGAGCAGTACTTC.

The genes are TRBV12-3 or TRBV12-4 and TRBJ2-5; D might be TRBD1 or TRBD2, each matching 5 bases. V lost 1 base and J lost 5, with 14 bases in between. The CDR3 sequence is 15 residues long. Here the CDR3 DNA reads TGTGCCAGCAGTTTAGAAGGGACGGCGTTGGAGACCCAGTACTTC. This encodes CASSLEGTALETQYF.